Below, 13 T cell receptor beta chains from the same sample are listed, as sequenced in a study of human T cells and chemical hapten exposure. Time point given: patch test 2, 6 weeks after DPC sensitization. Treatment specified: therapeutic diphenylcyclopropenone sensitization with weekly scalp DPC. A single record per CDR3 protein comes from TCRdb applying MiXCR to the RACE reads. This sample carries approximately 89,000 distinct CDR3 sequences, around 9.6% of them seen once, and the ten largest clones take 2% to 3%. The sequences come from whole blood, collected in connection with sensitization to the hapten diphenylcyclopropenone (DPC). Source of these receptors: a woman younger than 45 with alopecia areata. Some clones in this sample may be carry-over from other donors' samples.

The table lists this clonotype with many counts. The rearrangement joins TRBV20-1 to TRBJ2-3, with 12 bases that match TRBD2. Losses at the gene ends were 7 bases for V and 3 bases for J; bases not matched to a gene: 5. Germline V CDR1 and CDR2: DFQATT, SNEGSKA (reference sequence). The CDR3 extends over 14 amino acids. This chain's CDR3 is CSVGLAGSTDTQYF. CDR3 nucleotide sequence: TGCAGTGTCGGACTAGCGGGAAGTACAGATACGCAGTATTTT.

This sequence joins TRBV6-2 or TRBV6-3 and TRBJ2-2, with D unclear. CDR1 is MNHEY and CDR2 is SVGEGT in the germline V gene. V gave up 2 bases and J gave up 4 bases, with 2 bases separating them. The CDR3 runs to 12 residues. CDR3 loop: CASSYPTGELFF. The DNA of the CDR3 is TGTGCCAGCAGTTACCCCACCGGGGAGCTGTTTTTT.

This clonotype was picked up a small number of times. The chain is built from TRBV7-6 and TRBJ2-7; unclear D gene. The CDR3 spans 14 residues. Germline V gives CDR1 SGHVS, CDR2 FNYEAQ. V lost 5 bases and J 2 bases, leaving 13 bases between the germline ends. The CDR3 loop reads CASSPGPFTYEQYF. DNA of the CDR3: TGTGCCAGCAGCCCTGGGCCCTTCACCTACGAGCAGTACTTC. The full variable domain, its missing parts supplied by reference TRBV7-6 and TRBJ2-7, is GAGVSQSPRYKVTKRGQDVALRCDPISGHVSLYWYRQALGQGPEFLTYFNYEAQQDKSGLPNDRFSAERPEGSISTLTIQRTEQRDSAMYRCASSPGPFTYEQYFGPGTRLTVT.

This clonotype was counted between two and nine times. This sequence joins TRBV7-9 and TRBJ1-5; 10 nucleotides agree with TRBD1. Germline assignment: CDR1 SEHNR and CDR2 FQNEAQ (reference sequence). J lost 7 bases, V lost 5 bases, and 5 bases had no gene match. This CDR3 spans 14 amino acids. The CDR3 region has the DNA TGTGCCAGCAGCCTTGGGACAGGGGTACAGCCCCAGCATTTT. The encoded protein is CASSLGTGVQPQHF.

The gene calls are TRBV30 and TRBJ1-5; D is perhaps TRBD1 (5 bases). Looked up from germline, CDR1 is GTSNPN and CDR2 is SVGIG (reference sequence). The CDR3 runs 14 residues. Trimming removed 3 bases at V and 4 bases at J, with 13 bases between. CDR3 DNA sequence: TGTGCCTGGAGCCCGGGACTTTATAATCAGCCCCAGCATTTT. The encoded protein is CAWSPGLYNQPQHF.

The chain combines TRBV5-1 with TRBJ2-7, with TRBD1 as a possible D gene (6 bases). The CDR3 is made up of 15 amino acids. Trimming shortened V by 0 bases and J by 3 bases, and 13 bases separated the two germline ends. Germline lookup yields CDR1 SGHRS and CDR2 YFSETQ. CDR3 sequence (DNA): TGCGCCAGCAGCTTGGCCGGGACACCAAGCTACGAGCAGTACTTC. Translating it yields CASSLAGTPSYEQYF.

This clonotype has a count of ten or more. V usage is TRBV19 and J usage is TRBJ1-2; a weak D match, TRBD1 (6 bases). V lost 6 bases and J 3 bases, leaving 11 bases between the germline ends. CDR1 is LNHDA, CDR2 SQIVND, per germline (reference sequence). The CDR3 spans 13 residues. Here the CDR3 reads CASRLGQHYGYTF. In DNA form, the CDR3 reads TGTGCCAGTAGGCTCGGACAGCACTATGGCTACACCTTC. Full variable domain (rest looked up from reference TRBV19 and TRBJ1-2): DGGITQSPKYLFRKEGQNVTLSCEQNLNHDAMYWYRQDPGQGLRLIYYSQIVNDFQKGDIAEGYSVSREKKESFPLTVTSAQKNPTAFYLCASRLGQHYGYTFGSGTRLTVV.

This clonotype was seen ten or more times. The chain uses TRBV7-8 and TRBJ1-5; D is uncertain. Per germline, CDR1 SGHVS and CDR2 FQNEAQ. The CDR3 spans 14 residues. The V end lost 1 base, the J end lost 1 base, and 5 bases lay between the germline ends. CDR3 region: CASSLGQSNQPQHF. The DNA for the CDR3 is TGTGCCAGCAGCTTAGGGCAGAGCAATCAGCCCCAGCATTTT.

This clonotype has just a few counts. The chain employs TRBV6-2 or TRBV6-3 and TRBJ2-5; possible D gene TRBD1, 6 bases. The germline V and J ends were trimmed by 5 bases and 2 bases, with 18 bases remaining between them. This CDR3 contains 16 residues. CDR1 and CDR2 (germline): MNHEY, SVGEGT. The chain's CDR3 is CASSPPGHRDQETQYF. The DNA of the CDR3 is TGTGCCAGCAGTCCTCCGGGACACCGAGATCAAGAGACCCAGTACTTC.

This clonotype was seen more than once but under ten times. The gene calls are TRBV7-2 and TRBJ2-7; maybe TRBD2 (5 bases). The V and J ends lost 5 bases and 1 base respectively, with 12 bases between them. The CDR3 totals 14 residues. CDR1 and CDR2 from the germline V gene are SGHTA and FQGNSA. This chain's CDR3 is CASSRGPGSYEQYF. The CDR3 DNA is TGTGCCAGCAGCCGCGGACCGGGGTCCTACGAGCAGTACTTC.

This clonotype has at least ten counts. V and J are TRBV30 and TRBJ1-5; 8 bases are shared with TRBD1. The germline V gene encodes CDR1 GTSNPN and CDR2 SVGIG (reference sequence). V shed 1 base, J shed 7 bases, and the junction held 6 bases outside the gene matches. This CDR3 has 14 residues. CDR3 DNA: TGTGCCTGGAGTGCAGGACAGGGTTGGCAGCCCCAGCATTTT. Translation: CAWSAGQGWQPQHF.

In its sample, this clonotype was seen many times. CDR3 protein: CASSPGQGWTEAFF. CDR3 nucleotides: TGTGCCAGCTCACCGGGACAGGGGTGGACTGAAGCTTTCTTT. The chain has TRBV18 and TRBJ1-1; 10 bases align to TRBD1. CDR1 is KGHSH and CDR2 is LQKENI in the germline V gene. The CDR3 contains 14 residues. V lost 3 bases and J lost 5; bases outside the gene matches: 3. Complete variable domain (other parts from reference TRBV18 and TRBJ1-1): NAGVMQNPRHLVRRRGQEARLRCSPMKGHSHVYWYRQLPEEGLKFMVYLQKENIIDESGMPKERFSAEFPKEGPSILRIQQVVRGDSAAYFCASSPGQGWTEAFFGQGTRLTVV.

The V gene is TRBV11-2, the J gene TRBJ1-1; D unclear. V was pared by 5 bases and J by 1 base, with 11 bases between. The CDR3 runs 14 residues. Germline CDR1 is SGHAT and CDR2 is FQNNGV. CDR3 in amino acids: CASSTNWRNTEAFF. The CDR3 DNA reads TGTGCCAGCAGCACAAATTGGAGGAACACTGAAGCTTTCTTT. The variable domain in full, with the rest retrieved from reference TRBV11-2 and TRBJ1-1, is EAGVAQSPRYKIIEKRQSVAFWCNPISGHATLYWYQQILGQGPKLLIQFQNNGVVDDSQLPKDRFSAERLKGVDSTLKIQPAKLEDSAVYLCASSTNWRNTEAFFGQGTRLTVV.